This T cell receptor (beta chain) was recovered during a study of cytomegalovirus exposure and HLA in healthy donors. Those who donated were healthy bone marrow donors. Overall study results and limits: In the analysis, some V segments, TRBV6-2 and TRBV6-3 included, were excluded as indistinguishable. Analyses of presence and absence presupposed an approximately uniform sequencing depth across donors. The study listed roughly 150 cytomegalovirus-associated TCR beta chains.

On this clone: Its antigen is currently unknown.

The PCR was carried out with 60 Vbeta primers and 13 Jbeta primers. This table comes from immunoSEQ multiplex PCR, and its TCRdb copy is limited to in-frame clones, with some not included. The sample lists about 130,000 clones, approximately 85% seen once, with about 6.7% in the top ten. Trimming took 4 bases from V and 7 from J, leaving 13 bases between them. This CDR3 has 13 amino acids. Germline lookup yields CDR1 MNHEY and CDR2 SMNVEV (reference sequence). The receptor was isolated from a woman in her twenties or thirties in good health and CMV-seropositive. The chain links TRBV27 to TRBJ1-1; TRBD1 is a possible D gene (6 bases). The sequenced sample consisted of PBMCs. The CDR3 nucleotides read TGTGCCAGCAGTTCCTCCGGGACAAATGAAGCTTTCTTT. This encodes CASSSSGTNEAFF.